This paragraph covers one TCR beta chain sequence. Its specificity is unknown. This entry is derived from a study of cytomegalovirus exposure and HLA in healthy donors. Overall study findings and caveats: Later analysis showed TCR association rates varying by HLA locus, highest for DRB1 and lowest for HLA-C.

V gave up 5 bases and J gave up 2 bases; unmatched junction bases: 7. CDR1 SGHNT and CDR2 YENEEA come from the germline V gene. This CDR3 region has 16 residues. The study ran its PCR with 60 Vbeta and 13 Jbeta primers. Assay used: immunoSEQ multiplex PCR; TCRdb lists only in-frame clones, some missing. The sample gives around 150,000 clones, approximately 80% of which show up once; around 6.6% is in the top ten. The sample consisted of PBMCs. This receptor was obtained from a male donor in good health and CMV-seropositive. V usage is TRBV11-3 and J usage is TRBJ2-7; 12 nucleotides align to TRBD2. For the CDR3, the DNA is TGTGCCAGCAGCCTAGCGGGAGGGAGAATGACCTACGAGCAGTACTTC. This codes for CASSLAGGRMTYEQYF.